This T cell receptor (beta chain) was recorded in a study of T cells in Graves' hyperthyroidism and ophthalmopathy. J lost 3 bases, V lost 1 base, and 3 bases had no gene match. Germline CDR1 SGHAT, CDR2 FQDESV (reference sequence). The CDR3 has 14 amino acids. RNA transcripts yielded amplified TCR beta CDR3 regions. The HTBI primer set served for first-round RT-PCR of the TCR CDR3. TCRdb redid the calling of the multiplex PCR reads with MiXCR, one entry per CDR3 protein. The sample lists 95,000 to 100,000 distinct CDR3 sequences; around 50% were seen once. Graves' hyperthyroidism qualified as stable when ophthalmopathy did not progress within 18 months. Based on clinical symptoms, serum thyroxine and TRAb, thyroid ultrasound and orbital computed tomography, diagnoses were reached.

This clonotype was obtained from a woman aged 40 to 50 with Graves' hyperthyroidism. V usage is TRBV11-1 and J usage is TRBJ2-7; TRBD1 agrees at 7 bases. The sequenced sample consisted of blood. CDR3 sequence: CASSLEWDSYEQYF. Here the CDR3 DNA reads TGTGCCAGCAGCTTAGAGTGGGACAGCTACGAGCAGTACTTC.